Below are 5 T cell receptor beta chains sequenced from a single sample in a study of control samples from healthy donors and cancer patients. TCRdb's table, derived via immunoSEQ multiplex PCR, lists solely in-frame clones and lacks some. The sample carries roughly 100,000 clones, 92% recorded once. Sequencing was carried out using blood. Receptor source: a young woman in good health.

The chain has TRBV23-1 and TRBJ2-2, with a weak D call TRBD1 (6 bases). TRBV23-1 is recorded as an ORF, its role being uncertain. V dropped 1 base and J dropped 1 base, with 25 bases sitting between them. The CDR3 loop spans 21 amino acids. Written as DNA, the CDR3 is TGCGCCAGCAGTCAATTCTTTTTCTACTCTCGACAGGACATGAACACCGGGGAGCTGTTTTTT. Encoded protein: CASSQFFFYSRQDMNTGELFF.

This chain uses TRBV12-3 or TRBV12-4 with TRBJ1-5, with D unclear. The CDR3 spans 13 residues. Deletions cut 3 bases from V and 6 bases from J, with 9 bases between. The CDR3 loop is CASSFLGTQPQHF. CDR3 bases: TGTGCCAGCAGTTTTTTGGGAACTCAGCCCCAGCATTTT.

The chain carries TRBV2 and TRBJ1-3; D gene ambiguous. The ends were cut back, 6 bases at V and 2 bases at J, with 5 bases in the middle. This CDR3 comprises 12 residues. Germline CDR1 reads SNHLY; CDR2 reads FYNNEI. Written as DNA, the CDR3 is TGTGCCAGCAGGACTACTGGAAACACCATATATTTT. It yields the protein CASRTTGNTIYF.

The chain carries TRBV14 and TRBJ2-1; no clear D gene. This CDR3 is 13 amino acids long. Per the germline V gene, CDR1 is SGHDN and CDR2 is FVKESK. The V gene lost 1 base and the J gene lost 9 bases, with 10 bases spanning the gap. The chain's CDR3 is CASSQGQRTEQFF. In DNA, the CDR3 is TGTGCCAGCAGCCAAGGCCAACGGACTGAGCAGTTCTTC.

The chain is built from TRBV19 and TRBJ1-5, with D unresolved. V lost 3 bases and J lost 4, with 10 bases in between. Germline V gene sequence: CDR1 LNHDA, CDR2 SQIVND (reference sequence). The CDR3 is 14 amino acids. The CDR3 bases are TGTGCCAGTAGTATCGTCGGGATGAATCAGCCCCAGCATTTT. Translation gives CASSIVGMNQPQHF.